The 25 T cell receptor beta chains given below trace back to one sample, sequenced in a study of T-cell memory formation after mild COVID-19. TCRdb fed the 5' RACE reads into MiXCR, producing one record per CDR3 protein. The sample lists 250,000 or so distinct CDR3 sequences; 9.4% were seen once. Material: PBMCs or a T cell subset sorted from them (not recorded which). These receptors all stem from a man between 18 and 29 years old who had mild COVID-19 (a few samples of this study predate the infection). Cell type and time point are not known.

The V gene is TRBV9, the J gene TRBJ1-6, with D uncertain. Per the germline V gene, CDR1 is SGDLS and CDR2 is YYNGEE. Trimming took 1 base from V and 7 from J, leaving 9 bases between them. CDR3 length: 14 amino acids. CDR3 nucleotides: TGTGCCAGCAGCGTACAAGGAGCCAATTCACCCCTCCACTTT. Residues: CASSVQGANSPLHF. Full variable domain (missing parts from reference TRBV9 and TRBJ1-6): DSGVTQTPKHLITATGQRVTLRCSPRSGDLSVYWYQQSLDQGLQFLIQYYNGEERAKGNILERFSAQQFPDLHSELNLSSLELGDSALYFCASSVQGANSPLHFGNGTRLTVT.

This clonotype was observed many times. The chain links TRBV25-1 to TRBJ2-3; 7 bases agree with TRBD2. The junction had 9 bases not matched to a gene; V was cut back by 3 bases and J by 6 bases. Germline CDR1 and CDR2: MGHDK and SYGVNS. The CDR3 totals 15 residues. The CDR3 DNA sequence: TGTGCCAGCAGTGACTCGGCGGGGGATGGGGATACGCAGTATTTT. Residues: CASSDSAGDGDTQYF.

This clonotype has a count of ten or more. This chain uses TRBV7-3 with TRBJ2-1; TRBD2 aligns across 7 bases. The CDR3 covers 17 residues. Germline V gene sequence: CDR1 SGHTA, CDR2 FQGTGA. V shed 5 bases and J 0 bases; nucleotides not matched to a gene: 10. CDR3 loop: CASSDPAGGGSYNEQFF. The CDR3 bases are TGTGCCAGCAGCGATCCCGCAGGCGGGGGCTCCTACAATGAGCAGTTCTTC.

This clonotype turned up a few times. The CDR3 DNA follows: TGCGCCAGCAGCCAGGGGGCGCCGAACAATGAGCAGTTCTTC. It encodes CASSQGAPNNEQFF. This chain uses TRBV4-3 with TRBJ2-1; D might be TRBD1 (6 bases). Trimming took 3 bases from V and 5 from J, leaving 11 bases between them. The germline V gene has CDR1 LGHNA and CDR2 YSLEER. CDR3 length: 14 residues.

This clonotype was observed a single time. The rearrangement uses TRBV7-2 and TRBJ2-3; a possible D gene is TRBD2 (6 bases). In germline, CDR1 is SGHTA, CDR2 FQGNSA. V lost 5 bases to trimming and J lost 0 bases, with 15 bases between them. The CDR3 sequence is 16 residues long. The CDR3 loop is CASSTQTRDSTDTQYF. CDR3 DNA: TGTGCCAGCAGCACCCAGACTAGGGACAGCACAGATACGCAGTATTTT.

This clonotype showed up just a few times. This chain uses TRBV7-9 with TRBJ1-2, with D perhaps matching TRBD1 (6 bases). This CDR3 comprises 14 residues. CDR1 is SEHNR, CDR2 FQNEAQ, per germline (reference sequence). V was cut by 6 bases and J by 5 bases, with 16 bases left in between. Here the CDR3 reads CASRGAGNTYGYTF. CDR3 in DNA: TGTGCCAGCAGGGGGGCAGGTAACACTTATGGCTACACCTTC.

This clonotype was observed many times. The genes are TRBV5-1 and TRBJ2-5, with TRBD1 matching 7 bases. Germline V gene lookup returns CDR1 SGHRS and CDR2 YFSETQ. The CDR3 is 14 residues long. The trim removed 6 bases at V and 0 bases at J, leaving 5 bases unmatched. The CDR3 DNA follows: TGCGCCAGCACTCCCGACAGGGACCAAGAGACCCAGTACTTC. Its translation is CASTPDRDQETQYF.

This clonotype was detected only a few times. The chain couples TRBV19 to TRBJ2-5; D might be TRBD1 or TRBD2, each matching 6 bases. Germline V gene sequence: CDR1 LNHDA, CDR2 SQIVND (reference sequence). This CDR3 contains 16 residues. Deletions cut 1 base from V and 4 bases from J, with 16 bases between. CDR3 bases: TGTGCCAGTAGTATAGGCCCCGGGGGCTCGGGAGAGACCCAGTACTTC. This translates into CASSIGPGGSGETQYF.

V gene TRBV10-3 combines with J gene TRBJ2-7; D may be TRBD1 or TRBD2 (5 bases each). The CDR3 is 14 amino acids. V gave up 4 bases and J gave up 5 bases, with 15 bases separating them. The germline V gene encodes CDR1 ENHRY and CDR2 SYGVKD. The CDR3 bases are TGTGCCATCAGTGCCTACGGGGCTAGGGACGAGCAGTACGTC. Translated: CAISAYGARDEQYV.

The chain employs TRBV12-3 or TRBV12-4 and TRBJ1-2, with TRBD1 as a possible D gene (6 bases). This CDR3 contains 14 residues. Trimming removed 7 bases from V and 5 bases from J, with 17 bases in between. As DNA, the CDR3 is TGTGCCAGCACGCCACAGGGAGGGCAGTATGGCTACACCTTC. Translated: CASTPQGGQYGYTF.

This clonotype came up a few times. This rearrangement joins TRBV14 to TRBJ2-3, with 9 nucleotides matching TRBD2. Germline CDR1 reads SGHDN; CDR2 reads FVKESK. With V trimmed by 1 base and J by 2 bases, 1 base remained unmatched. The CDR3 is 15 amino acids. In nucleotides, the CDR3 is TGTGCCAGCAGCCAAGGACTAGCGGCCACAGATACGCAGTATTTT. It specifies CASSQGLAATDTQYF.

The sample holds a few counts of this clonotype. The J gene is TRBJ1-2, the V gene TRBV6-5; D possibly corresponds to TRBD1 (6 bases). This CDR3 comprises 15 residues. Germline CDR1 is MNHEY and CDR2 is SVGAGI. V was cut by 3 bases and J by 4 bases, with 15 bases left in between. The CDR3 protein is CASSYRGTGRYGYTF. In nucleotides, the CDR3 is TGTGCCAGCAGTTATAGAGGCACAGGGCGCTATGGCTACACCTTC.

The sample holds many counts of this clonotype. The rearrangement uses TRBV20-1 and TRBJ1-1; D is ambiguous. CDR3 length equals 12 residues. V lost 2 bases, J lost 1 base, and 5 bases lay in between. The germline CDR1 and CDR2 sequences are DFQATT and SNEGSKA (reference sequence). CDR3 in amino acids: CSARPQNTEAFF. DNA for the CDR3: TGCAGTGCTAGACCACAGAACACTGAAGCTTTCTTT.

Notes on this clonotype: This may be a read error, as it is one base from a much larger clone. The J gene is TRBJ1-2, the V gene TRBV5-1, with 9 bases that match TRBD1. Germline values: CDR1 SGHRS, CDR2 YFSETQ. J gave up 4 bases and V 4 bases, and 5 bases lay outside the gene matches. CDR3 size: 14 residues. The CDR3 nucleotides are TGCGCCAGCAGCCAGGGACAGGGCGGCTATGGCTACACCTTC. Residues: CASSQGQGGYGYTF.

This clonotype has a handful of counts. This chain links TRBV3-2 with TRBJ2-7; the table's D call TRBD1 went unverified against the DNA. TRBV3-2 is listed as a pseudogene. The CDR3 loop spans 12 amino acids. This chain's CDR3 is CAEQGQGYEQYV. Here the CDR3 DNA reads TGTGCGGAGCAGGGACAGGGTTACGAGCAGTACGTC.

In this sample, this clonotype turned up many times. This chain connects TRBV7-2 to TRBJ2-5, with 7 bases matching TRBD1. The CDR3 is 14 residues long. Germline V gene sequence: CDR1 SGHTA, CDR2 FQGNSA. V lost 5 bases, J lost 7 bases, and 10 bases stayed unmatched. The CDR3 protein is CASSTGTDVGTQYF. The CDR3 nucleotides are TGTGCCAGCAGCACCGGGACAGACGTGGGGACCCAGTACTTC. Supplemented by reference TRBV7-2 and TRBJ2-5, the full variable domain reads GAGVSQSPSNKVTEKGKDVELRCDPISGHTALYWYRQSLGQGLEFLIYFQGNSAPDKSGLPSDRFSAERTGGSVSTLTIQRTQQEDSAVYLCASSTGTDVGTQYFGPGTRLLVL.

This clonotype has more than one count but fewer than ten. The V call is TRBV9, the J call TRBJ2-3, with TRBD2 matching 13 bases. The CDR3 is 17 amino acids. Germline CDR1 is SGDLS and CDR2 is YYNGEE. J was trimmed by 3 bases and V by 3 bases; bases with no gene match: 7. In DNA form, the CDR3 reads TGTGCCAGCAGCGAATATAGGACTAGCGGGGGAACAGATACGCAGTATTTT. Translation: CASSEYRTSGGTDTQYF.

V gene TRBV4-1 combines with J gene TRBJ2-1, with 10 positions matching TRBD1. This CDR3 is 16 amino acids long. Trimming took 0 bases from V and 7 from J; bases not matched to a gene: 6. The germline CDR1 and CDR2 sequences are MGHRA and YSYEKL. Here the CDR3 reads CASSQEPGTGENEQFF. CDR3 coding DNA: TGCGCCAGCAGCCAAGAACCCGGGACAGGGGAGAATGAGCAGTTCTTC.

This clonotype was observed many times. The chain combines TRBV5-1 with TRBJ2-7; D remains ambiguous. V was shortened by 4 bases and J by 3 bases, with 11 bases between the two germline ends. The CDR3 totals 13 residues. CDR1 and CDR2 from the germline V gene are SGHRS and YFSETQ. CDR3 sequence: CASSVVPNYEQYF. CDR3 in DNA: TGCGCCAGCAGCGTGGTACCCAACTACGAGCAGTACTTC.

This clonotype occurred a few times. The V and J genes are TRBV20-1 and TRBJ1-4; D is ambiguous. V shed 3 bases and J shed 3 bases, with 17 bases lying between them. The CDR3 spans 16 residues. The germline gives CDR1 DFQATT, CDR2 SNEGSKA (reference sequence). CDR3 DNA: TGCAGTGCTAGGGACCTACAGTCCCCAGCTAATGAAAAACTGTTTTTT. Its protein is CSARDLQSPANEKLFF.

CDR3 in DNA: TGCGCCAGCAGCTTCCGGGGGGCCGGTGAAGCTTTCTTT. It encodes CASSFRGAGEAFF. This sequence joins TRBV5-1 and TRBJ1-1, with a weak D call TRBD1 (6 bases). This CDR3 has 13 amino acids. The germline V and J ends were trimmed by 2 bases and 7 bases, with 12 bases remaining between them. Germline values: CDR1 SGHRS, CDR2 YFSETQ.

J is TRBJ1-2 and V is TRBV6-5, with a possible D match to TRBD1 (6 bases). The CDR3 loop spans 15 amino acids. V was clipped by 6 bases and J by 4 bases, with 18 bases between them. Per germline, CDR1 MNHEY and CDR2 SVGAGI. The CDR3 sequence is CASSPTWGAGYGYTF. In DNA, the CDR3 is TGTGCCAGCAGCCCCACGTGGGGGGCCGGCTATGGCTACACCTTC.

This clonotype was counted at least ten times. The chain recombines TRBV5-1 with TRBJ2-1; D not certain. This CDR3 has 15 residues. The germline V and J ends were trimmed by 0 bases and 0 bases, with 7 bases remaining between them. Germline V gives CDR1 SGHRS, CDR2 YFSETQ. DNA of the CDR3: TGCGCCAGCAGCTTGGGGGGTTTCTCCTACAATGAGCAGTTCTTC. It yields the protein CASSLGGFSYNEQFF. Drawing the rest from reference TRBV5-1 and TRBJ2-1, the complete variable domain is KAGVTQTPRYLIKTRGQQVTLSCSPISGHRSVSWYQQTPGQGLQFLFEYFSETQRNKGNFPGRFSGRQFSNSRSEMNVSTLELGDSALYLCASSLGGFSYNEQFFGPGTRLTVL.

A few counts support this clonotype. V usage is TRBV2 and J usage is TRBJ1-5; D not certain. The germline V and J ends were trimmed by 3 bases and 6 bases, with 9 bases remaining between them. The CDR3 runs to 13 residues. Per the germline V gene, CDR1 is SNHLY and CDR2 is FYNNEI. The CDR3 region has the DNA TGTGCCAGCAGTGAGCAAGGTGGTCAGCCCCAGCATTTT. Protein sequence: CASSEQGGQPQHF.

This clonotype was counted a few times. V gene TRBV7-2 combines with J gene TRBJ1-6; no clear D. This CDR3 contains 17 residues. V dropped 4 bases and J dropped 0 bases, with 13 bases sitting between them. From germline, CDR1 is SGHTA and CDR2 FQGNSA. The CDR3 DNA follows: TGTGCCAGCAGCTCCATCAGACGGAGCTCCTATAATTCACCCCTCCACTTT. Translated, it gives CASSSIRRSSYNSPLHF.